These T cell receptor beta chains were read from a single sample in a study of blood T cells in healthy people across ages. TCRdb ran MiXCR on the 5' RACE reads and lists one entry per CDR3 protein. The repertoire holds 980,000 or so distinct CDR3 sequences, with around 49% as singletons. The sequenced sample consisted of blood. The receptor set was obtained from a man aged 25-40 years in good health. Each CDR3 is given with its conserved first and last residue. D genes are given only for firm matches. Clone size is stated in some rows and not others, as once, few, many or a class when expanded.

>TRBJ2-1|-|TRBD2|TRBV14
CASSPVAGGRNEQFF
TGTGCCAGCAGCCCGGTAGCGGGGGGGCGGAATGAGCAGTTCTTC
>TRBJ1-6|-|-|TRBV6-5
CASSYGGQGYNSPLHF
TGTGCCAGCAGTTACGGCGGGCAGGGCTATAATTCACCCCTCCACTTT
>TRBJ2-5|-|-|TRBV27
CASSKALIYQETQYF
TGTGCCAGCAGTAAGGCCCTCATTTACCAAGAGACCCAGTACTTC
>TRBJ2-5|-|-|TRBV4-3
CASSQDSPGRETQYF
TGCGCCAGCAGCCAAGACTCACCGGGACGGGAGACCCAGTACTTC
>TRBJ2-5|-|-|TRBV5-1
CASSPNTWVPGETQYF
TGCGCCAGCAGCCCGAACACCTGGGTGCCCGGGGAGACCCAGTACTTC
>TRBJ2-3|-|-|TRBV7-2
CASSSRQDTQYF
TGTGCCAGCAGCTCGAGACAAGATACGCAGTATTTT
>TRBJ1-2|-|-|TRBV28
CASLLRGGYTF
TGTGCCAGCCTTCTCCGAGGGGGCTACACCTTC
>TRBJ2-3|-|TRBD2|TRBV7-2
CASSSLAGGNIDTQYF
TGTGCCAGCAGCTCGCTAGCGGGGGGAAATATAGATACGCAGTATTTT
>TRBJ2-3|-|-|TRBV6-6
CASSYSPSGISTDTQYF
TGTGCCAGTAGTTACTCGCCTTCAGGGATCAGCACAGATACGCAGTATTTT
>TRBJ2-3|-|-|TRBV5-1
CASSYTKLGASTDTQYF
TGCGCCAGCAGCTATACCAAGCTAGGCGCTTCCACAGATACGCAGTATTTT
>TRBJ1-1|few|-|TRBV2
CASSEGGRAFF
TGTGCCAGCAGTGAAGGGGGTAGAGCTTTCTTT
>TRBJ2-1|-|-|TRBV18
CASSPQRGTLSNEQFF
TGTGCCAGCTCACCACAGAGAGGGACGTTAAGCAATGAGCAGTTCTTC
>TRBJ2-7|many|TRBD2|TRBV28
CASSPGLAGNYEQYF
TGTGCCAGCAGCCCTGGACTAGCGGGGAACTACGAGCAGTACTTC
>TRBJ2-3|few|-|TRBV7-3
CASSSEPADTQYF
TGTGCCAGCAGCTCGGAACCTGCAGATACGCAGTATTTT
>TRBJ2-7|-|-|TRBV15
CATSRDLVGEQYF
TGTGCCACCAGCAGAGATCTGGTCGGCGAGCAGTACTTC
>TRBJ2-7|-|-|TRBV3-1
CASSGAGPYEQYF
TGTGCCAGCAGCGGGGCAGGACCCTACGAGCAGTACTTC
>TRBJ2-6|-|TRBD1|TRBV7-2
CASSAENRGWANVLTF
TGTGCCAGCAGCGCCGAGAACAGGGGGTGGGCCAACGTCCTGACTTTC
>TRBJ2-5|few|TRBD2|TRBV28
CASSSPGLAGPETQYF
TGTGCCAGCAGTTCCCCCGGACTAGCGGGTCCAGAGACCCAGTACTTC
>TRBJ2-7|many|-|TRBV20-1
CSAPRSRDIYYEQYF
TGCAGTGCCCCTCGGTCCCGGGACATCTACTACGAGCAGTACTTC
>TRBJ1-3|-|-|TRBV6-6
CASTRDGSSGNTIYF
TGTGCCAGCACCCGGGACGGCAGCTCTGGAAACACCATATATTTT
>TRBJ1-5|-|-|TRBV28
CASIPSKGLGQPQHF
TGTGCCAGCATCCCCAGTAAGGGATTGGGTCAGCCCCAGCATTTT
>TRBJ1-1|few|-|TRBV9
CASNKWGNTEAFF
TGTGCCAGCAACAAGTGGGGGAACACTGAAGCTTTCTTT
>TRBJ2-7|-|-|TRBV5-1
CASSRGDVGSYEQYF
TGCGCCAGCAGCCGAGGGGACGTCGGGTCCTACGAGCAGTACTTC
>TRBJ2-2|once|TRBD2|TRBV7-2
CASSFRIAGGLTGELFF
TGTGCCAGCAGCTTCAGAATAGCGGGGGGGCTCACCGGGGAGCTGTTTTTT
>TRBJ2-5|-|-|TRBV18
CASSQGAETQYF
TGTGCCAGCTCACAGGGAGCGGAGACCCAGTACTTC
>TRBJ1-6|few|-|TRBV28
CASSLGAGSSYNSPLHF
TGTGCCAGCAGTTTAGGGGCAGGGAGCTCCTATAATTCACCCCTCCACTTT
>TRBJ1-4|-|-|TRBV7-9
CASSRVGGQDEKLFF
TGTGCCAGCAGCAGAGTCGGGGGGCAGGATGAAAAACTGTTTTTT
>TRBJ2-3|few|TRBD2|TRBV5-1
CASSPPLAGGTDTQYF
TGCGCCAGCAGCCCCCCTTTAGCGGGGGGCACAGATACGCAGTATTTT
>TRBJ2-2|-|-|TRBV4-3
CASSPQSLNTGELFF
TGCGCCAGCAGCCCCCAAAGCTTGAACACCGGGGAGCTGTTTTTT
>TRBJ2-5|few|TRBD2|TRBV7-7
CASSFVGSGLAEETQYF
TGTGCTAGCAGCTTCGTCGGTTCGGGACTAGCGGAAGAGACCCAGTACTTC
>TRBJ1-5|few|-|TRBV29-1
CSVRRRGELQAQHF
TGCAGCGTCCGCCGGCGGGGAGAACTTCAGGCCCAGCATTTT
>TRBJ2-7|-|-|TRBV28
CASSLQTFYEQYF
TGTGCCAGCAGTTTACAGACATTCTACGAGCAGTACTTC
>TRBJ1-3|few|-|TRBV20-1
CSARVTELSGNTIYF
TGCAGTGCTAGGGTCACAGAGCTCTCTGGAAACACCATATATTTT
>TRBJ2-3|-|-|TRBV6-1
CASSGSFTDTQYF
TGTGCCAGCTCGGGAAGTTTCACAGATACGCAGTATTTT
>TRBJ1-2|-|-|TRBV4-3
CASSQARGRNYGYTF
TGCGCCAGCAGCCAGGCCCGCGGGCGAAACTATGGCTACACCTTC
>TRBJ1-1|few|-|TRBV6-5
CASSYHWTMNTEAFF
TGTGCCAGTAGTTACCACTGGACAATGAACACTGAAGCTTTCTTT
>TRBJ2-5|once|TRBD1|TRBV4-3
CASSQEPVISGGVETQYF
TGCGCCAGCAGCCAAGAACCCGTTATTTCAGGGGGCGTAGAGACCCAGTACTTC
>TRBJ1-1|-|TRBD1|TRBV7-2
CASSLGILSGQGATFF
TGTGCCAGCAGCTTAGGAATCTTGTCGGGACAGGGGGCTACTTTCTTT
>TRBJ2-1|-|-|TRBV5-6
CASSLVGGGPYNEQFF
TGTGCCAGCAGCTTGGTTGGCGGAGGCCCATACAATGAGCAGTTCTTC
>TRBJ2-7|few|-|TRBV27
CASSAAGRPYEQYF
TGTGCCAGCAGCGCCGCAGGGCGGCCCTACGAGCAGTACTTC
>TRBJ2-3|few|-|TRBV7-6
CASSLGQQGDTQYF
TGTGCCAGCAGCTTAGGCCAACAAGGGGATACGCAGTATTTT
>TRBJ2-3|-|TRBD1|TRBV7-9
CASSPDREDTQYF
TGTGCCAGCAGCCCGGACAGGGAAGATACGCAGTATTTT
>TRBJ2-5|once|-|TRBV3-1
CASSQDNNKQYF
TGTGCCAGCAGCCAGGATAATAACAAGCAGTACTTC
>TRBJ1-4|-|-|TRBV6-5
CASSYSKGDEKLFF
TGTGCCAGCAGTTACTCGAAAGGGGATGAAAAACTGTTTTTT
>TRBJ1-2|-|-|TRBV28
CASSPPEIYGYTF
TGTGCCAGCAGTCCCCCGGAGATCTATGGCTACACCTTC
>TRBJ2-3|-|-|TRBV10-3
CAISELSGSTDTQYF
TGTGCCATCAGTGAATTGTCGGGGAGCACAGATACGCAGTATTTT
>TRBJ2-3|-|TRBD2|TRBV13
CASSLPGGQGTQYF
TGTGCCAGCAGCTTACCGGGGGGGCAGGGTACGCAGTATTTT
>TRBJ1-5|-|-|TRBV4-1
CASSHGVENQPQHF
TGCGCCAGCAGCCATGGGGTAGAGAATCAGCCCCAGCATTTT
>TRBJ1-6|many|-|TRBV30
CAWIKAGAGKSSPLHF
TGTGCCTGGATCAAGGCGGGGGCAGGAAAAAGTTCACCCCTCCACTTT
>TRBJ1-2|few|-|TRBV3-1
CASSQETAESTYGYTF
TGTGCCAGCAGCCAAGAGACAGCCGAGAGTACCTATGGCTACACCTTC
>TRBJ1-2|-|TRBD1|TRBV28
CASTIPDRGRAYTF
TGTGCCAGCACCATCCCGGACAGGGGGCGTGCCTACACCTTC